The sequence of this T cell receptor beta chain was determined in a study of Tregs in tolerant kidney transplant recipients. The data were produced by immunoSEQ multiplex PCR, yet TCRdb's version contains in-frame clones alone and is incomplete. The data hold some 240,000 clones, with 80% to 85% observed a single time. Unmatched junction bases numbered 6, after V lost 6 bases and J lost 2 bases. This CDR3 contains 14 residues. Germline V gene sequence: CDR1 MNHEY, CDR2 SMNVEV (reference sequence). Concerning this clone: The sample carries other DNA sequences with the same CDR3.

Input material: CD4+ T cells from blood. The chain joins TRBV27 to TRBJ1-2; 7 nucleotides agree with TRBD1. The clonotype was recovered from a human donor in good health. As DNA, the CDR3 is TGTGCCAGCAGAGAAAGGGGGCGAAACTATGGCTACACCTTC. This encodes CASRERGRNYGYTF.